One sample yielded the 24 T cell receptor beta chains listed below, sequenced in a study of identical twins. TCRdb re-derived calls from the 5' RACE reads in MiXCR, one entry per CDR3 protein. The sample consists of some 900,000 distinct CDR3 sequences, more than 9% of them appearing once. The sample also formed part of further work on yellow fever vaccine responses in identical twins.

The sequenced material came from PBMCs. The source of these receptors is a young woman in good health.

At least ten counts were recorded for this clonotype. The genes are TRBV12-3 or TRBV12-4 and TRBJ2-1, with D unresolved. V gave up 3 bases and J gave up 8 bases, with 14 bases separating them. The CDR3 contains 14 residues. In nucleotides, the CDR3 is TGTGCCAGCAGTTTGGGCCAGTTGGGTCATGAGCAGTTCTTC. Protein sequence: CASSLGQLGHEQFF.

This chain uses TRBV7-8 with TRBJ1-3; D is perhaps TRBD1 (6 bases). Germline-derived CDR1 and CDR2 are SGHVS and FQNEAQ. The CDR3 sequence is 16 residues long. V was cut by 5 bases and J by 0 bases, with 14 bases left in between. Written as DNA, the CDR3 is TGTGCCAGCAGCCTACAGGGAGTCCTCTCTGGAAACACCATATATTTT. Translation gives CASSLQGVLSGNTIYF.

The V and J genes are TRBV2 and TRBJ1-5; 8 bases fit TRBD1. This CDR3 has 14 residues. Germline lookup yields CDR1 SNHLY and CDR2 FYNNEI. The junction had 4 bases not matched to a gene; V was cut back by 2 bases and J by 7 bases. This CDR3 is CASSEQGAKQPQHF. CDR3 nucleotides: TGTGCCAGCAGTGAACAGGGGGCGAAACAGCCCCAGCATTTT.

This clonotype was seen a handful of times. The chain recombines TRBV7-9 with TRBJ1-5, with a weak D call TRBD1 (5 bases). The CDR3 sequence is 14 residues long. The V end lost 4 bases, the J end lost 7 bases, and 14 bases lay between the germline ends. CDR1 and CDR2 (germline): SEHNR, FQNEAQ (reference sequence). The CDR3: CASSSSGLGQPQHF. CDR3 DNA sequence: TGTGCCAGCAGCTCCTCAGGGTTGGGACAGCCCCAGCATTTT.

The chain combines TRBV2 with TRBJ2-3; D is possibly TRBD2 (5 bases). The germline gives CDR1 SNHLY, CDR2 FYNNEI. The CDR3 covers 14 residues. Trimming cost V 4 bases and J 0 bases, with 8 bases left between them. The CDR3 reads CASSGRTSTDTQYF. As DNA, the CDR3 is TGTGCCAGCAGTGGTCGGACTAGCACAGATACGCAGTATTTT.

This clonotype appeared many times. The chain links TRBV7-9 to TRBJ2-5, with D uncertain. The CDR3 spans 14 residues. Trimming cost V 4 bases and J 2 bases, with 11 bases left between them. Germline V gene sequence: CDR1 SEHNR, CDR2 FQNEAQ (reference sequence). The DNA for the CDR3 is TGTGCCAGCAGCTCTCCGGGCAAACAAGAGACCCAGTACTTC. Its protein is CASSSPGKQETQYF.

This clonotype came up many times. This chain joins TRBV29-1 and TRBJ2-7, with TRBD1 as a possible D gene (6 bases). This CDR3 has 12 residues. Per the germline V gene, CDR1 is SQVTM and CDR2 is ANQGSEA. The V gene lost 7 bases and the J gene lost 2 bases, with 12 bases spanning the gap. CDR3 region: CSAGQYTYEQYF. In nucleotides, the CDR3 is TGCAGCGCAGGACAGTATACCTACGAGCAGTACTTC.

This clonotype was counted a few times. The J gene is TRBJ2-7, the V gene TRBV20-1; D may be TRBD1 or TRBD2 (7 bases each). Germline V gives CDR1 DFQATT, CDR2 SNEGSKA (reference sequence). The CDR3 extends over 15 amino acids. Trimming took 0 bases from V and 3 from J, leaving 15 bases between them. The CDR3 loop is CSARDQGGPDYEQYV. The DNA of the CDR3 is TGCAGTGCTAGAGATCAGGGGGGGCCCGACTACGAGCAGTACGTC.

This chain uses TRBV5-1 with TRBJ2-7; weak D call: TRBD1 (5 bases). The CDR3 is made up of 15 amino acids. Germline CDR1 and CDR2: SGHRS and YFSETQ. V lost 2 bases and J 6 bases, leaving 18 bases between the germline ends. The CDR3 DNA sequence: TGCGCCAGCAGCTTTAGGGGCGGCCCGGACCTCGAGCAGTACTTC. Protein product: CASSFRGGPDLEQYF.

This clonotype was found a few times. This rearrangement joins TRBV28 to TRBJ1-2; the D is unclear. This CDR3 spans 13 amino acids. Germline V gives CDR1 MDHEN, CDR2 SYDVKM. Trimming removed 6 bases at V and 0 bases at J, with 8 bases between. CDR3 nucleotides: TGTGCCAGCAGCCCGCAATCTAACTATGGCTACACCTTC. This sequence encodes CASSPQSNYGYTF.

This clonotype occurred many times. J is TRBJ1-5 and V is TRBV7-8; D is ambiguous. The germline V gene has CDR1 SGHVS and CDR2 FQNEAQ. The V end lost 0 bases, the J end lost 5 bases, and 5 bases lay between the germline ends. The CDR3 is 13 amino acids. The CDR3, as DNA: TGTGCCAGCAGCTTAGCCACCCATCAGCCCCAGCATTTT. Its translation is CASSLATHQPQHF.

This clonotype was detected a few times. V is TRBV6-5 and J is TRBJ2-5, with 7 bases lining up with TRBD2. Germline lookup yields CDR1 MNHEY and CDR2 SVGAGI. The length of the CDR3 is 15 residues. Losses at the gene ends were 4 bases for V and 5 bases for J; bases not matched to a gene: 10. DNA for the CDR3: TGTGCCAGCAGTTTCCACGTACTAGCGCAGGAGACCCAGTACTTC. Translating it yields CASSFHVLAQETQYF.

This clonotype was seen a handful of times. The rearrangement links TRBV5-1 to TRBJ2-5; D is perhaps TRBD2 (7 bases). This CDR3 has 15 residues. Germline values: CDR1 SGHRS, CDR2 YFSETQ. V was shortened by 1 base and J by 5 bases, with 15 bases between the two germline ends. This CDR3 reads CASSLRGAQEETQYF. The CDR3 coding sequence is TGCGCCAGCAGCTTGCGGGGGGCGCAAGAGGAGACCCAGTACTTC.

This clonotype turned up a few times. The V call is TRBV6-1, the J call TRBJ2-5; the match to TRBD2 covers 8 bases. CDR1 and CDR2 (germline): MNHNS, SASEGT. V shed 8 bases and J 5 bases; nucleotides not matched to a gene: 7. The CDR3 consists of 13 residues. CDR3 region: CASLKRESETQYF. The CDR3 nucleotides are TGTGCCAGCCTTAAGCGGGAGAGCGAGACCCAGTACTTC.

This clonotype has ten or more counts. The CDR3 protein is CSAKGLAGEAGELFF. CDR3 bases: TGCAGTGCAAAAGGACTAGCGGGAGAGGCCGGGGAGCTGTTTTTT. The chain combines TRBV20-1 with TRBJ2-2, with TRBD2 matching 13 bases. The CDR3 contains 15 residues. The germline gives CDR1 DFQATT, CDR2 SNEGSKA (reference sequence). Unmatched junction bases numbered 7, after V lost 6 bases and J lost 6 bases.

The rearrangement uses TRBV18 and TRBJ2-1, with D maybe TRBD1 (6 bases). V was cut by 3 bases and J by 6 bases, with 9 bases left in between. Germline CDR1 is KGHSH and CDR2 is LQKENI. The CDR3 is 13 residues long. In nucleotides, the CDR3 is TGTGCCAGCTCACCGGACAGTCCCAATGAGCAGTTCTTC. It yields the protein CASSPDSPNEQFF.

The chain uses TRBV5-1 and TRBJ1-1, with D possibly TRBD1 on 6 matching bases. Germline CDR1 SGHRS, CDR2 YFSETQ. This CDR3 is built from 13 residues. Trimming cost V 4 bases and J 10 bases, with 17 bases left between them. The CDR3 nucleotides read TGCGCCAGCAGCCCGGACGAACAGGGTCGAGCTTTCTTT. Protein sequence: CASSPDEQGRAFF.

V and J are TRBV20-1 and TRBJ2-1, with 10 bases lining up with TRBD2. The CDR3 length is 14 residues. Germline CDR1 DFQATT, CDR2 SNEGSKA (reference sequence). After removal of 2 bases from V and 7 bases from J, the junction contained 5 bases not matched to a gene. CDR3 bases: TGCAGTGCTAGAAAGGGACTAGCGTCTAATGAGCAGTTCTTC. Its protein is CSARKGLASNEQFF.

The chain recombines TRBV28 with TRBJ1-2, with D perhaps TRBD1 (6 bases). Germline V lookup: CDR1 MDHEN, CDR2 SYDVKM. The CDR3 has 14 residues. V dropped 4 bases and J dropped 4 bases, with 13 bases sitting between them. Written as DNA, the CDR3 is TGTGCCAGCAGTTCTGAAGACAGGATCTATGGCTACACCTTC. Protein: CASSSEDRIYGYTF.

This clonotype has just a few counts. This chain connects TRBV12-3 or TRBV12-4 to TRBJ1-1; D may be TRBD1 (5 bases). The CDR3 loop spans 15 amino acids. Trimming took 5 bases from V and 0 from J, leaving 13 bases between them. The CDR3 bases are TGTGCCAGCAGTCCAGGGTGGGGTATGAACACTGAAGCTTTCTTT. It encodes CASSPGWGMNTEAFF.

This clonotype was recorded a few times. V and J are TRBV3-1 and TRBJ2-1, with D unclear. The V end lost 2 bases, the J end lost 5 bases, and 13 bases lay between the germline ends. Per the germline V gene, CDR1 is LGHDT and CDR2 is YNNKEL (reference sequence). CDR3 length: 15 residues. CDR3 DNA: TGTGCCAGCAGCCAAAGGAGCAACTATAACAATGAGCAGTTCTTC. It is translated as CASSQRSNYNNEQFF.

The rearrangement uses TRBV4-1 and TRBJ1-1, with 8 bases aligning to TRBD1. The CDR3 consists of 20 residues. V trimming: 0 bases; J trimming: 1 base; junction bases outside the gene matches: 16. Germline loops: CDR1 MGHRA, CDR2 YSYEKL. CDR3 DNA sequence: TGCGCCAGCAGCCAAGATCGGGGGGGGTCCGGACAGGGTAGGAACACTGAAGCTTTCTTT. Its protein is CASSQDRGGSGQGRNTEAFF.

This chain joins TRBV5-6 and TRBJ2-1; the match to TRBD2 covers 10 bases. The CDR3 consists of 18 residues. With V trimmed by 4 bases and J by 4 bases, 14 bases remained unmatched. Germline CDR1 and CDR2: SGHDT and YYEEEE. DNA for the CDR3: TGTGCCAGCAGCCCAGGGGCCTTTCTAGCGGGGGCTTACAATGAGCAGTTCTTC. This gives the protein CASSPGAFLAGAYNEQFF.

The table lists this clonotype with a few counts. The chain joins TRBV29-1 to TRBJ2-3; 9 nucleotides line up with TRBD2. This CDR3 comprises 15 residues. Germline CDR1 reads SQVTM; CDR2 reads ANQGSEA. The V gene end was trimmed by 4 bases and the J gene end by 5 bases; junction bases not matched to a gene: 10. CDR3 sequence: CSVGLASGVIDTQYF. The CDR3 nucleotides read TGCAGCGTTGGGCTGGCTAGCGGGGTGATAGATACGCAGTATTTT.